This T cell receptor beta chain was identified during a study of T-cell reconstitution after alpha-beta-depleted transplantation in children. Study-wide results and caveats: From newly produced T cells came most of the T-cell counts and diversity one year after transplant. Two months or so post-transplant, alpha-beta T cells reportedly derived from several hundred expanded graft clones.

Unique molecular identifiers were incorporated during preparation of the TCRbeta library. TCRdb re-called the PCR reads through MiXCR, storing one row per CDR3 protein. The sample yields roughly 200,000 distinct CDR3 sequences, around 7% seen once. Germline CDR1 reads DFQATT; CDR2 reads SNEGSKA (reference sequence). CDR3 size: 17 residues. V was clipped by 3 bases and J by 3 bases; unmatched bases: 14. This clonotype has a handful of counts. The antigen remains undetermined. The TCR sequence derives from a boy aged 2 to 10 with acute lymphoblastic leukemia, due to receive a stem cell transplant. The V call is TRBV20-1, the J call TRBJ2-5; 9 bases agree with TRBD1. The sequencing used PBMCs, collected before TCRalphabeta/CD19-depleted stem cell transplant. The CDR3 sequence: CSASLTRPGQGKETQYF. The DNA for the CDR3 is TGCAGTGCTAGTCTAACTAGACCGGGACAGGGCAAAGAGACCCAGTACTTC.